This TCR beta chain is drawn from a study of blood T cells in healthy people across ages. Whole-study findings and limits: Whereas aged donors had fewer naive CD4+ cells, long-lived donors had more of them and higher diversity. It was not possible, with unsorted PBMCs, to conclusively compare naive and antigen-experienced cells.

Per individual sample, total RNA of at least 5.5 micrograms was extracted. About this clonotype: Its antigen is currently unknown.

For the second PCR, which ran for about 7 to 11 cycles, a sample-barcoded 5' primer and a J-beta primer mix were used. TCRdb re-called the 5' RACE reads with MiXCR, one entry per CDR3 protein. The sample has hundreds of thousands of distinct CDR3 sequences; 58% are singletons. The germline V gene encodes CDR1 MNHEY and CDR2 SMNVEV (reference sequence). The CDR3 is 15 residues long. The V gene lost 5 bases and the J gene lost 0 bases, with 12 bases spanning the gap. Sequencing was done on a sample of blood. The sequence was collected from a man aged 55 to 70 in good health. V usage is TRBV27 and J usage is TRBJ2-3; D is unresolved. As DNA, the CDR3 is TGTGCCAGCAGTCACTTAGACGCTAGCACAGATACGCAGTATTTT. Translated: CASSHLDASTDTQYF.